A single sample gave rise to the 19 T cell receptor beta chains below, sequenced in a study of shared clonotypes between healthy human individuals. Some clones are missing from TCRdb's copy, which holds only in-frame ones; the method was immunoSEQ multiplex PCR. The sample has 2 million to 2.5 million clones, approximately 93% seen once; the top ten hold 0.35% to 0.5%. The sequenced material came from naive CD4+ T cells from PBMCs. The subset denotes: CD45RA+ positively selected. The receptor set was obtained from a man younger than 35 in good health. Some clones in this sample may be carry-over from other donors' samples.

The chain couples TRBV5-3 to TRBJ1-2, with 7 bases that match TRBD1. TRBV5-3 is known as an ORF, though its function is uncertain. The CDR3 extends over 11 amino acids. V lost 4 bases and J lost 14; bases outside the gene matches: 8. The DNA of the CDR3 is TGTGCCAGAAGCCCCCGGACAGGTCCTACCTTC. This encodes CARSPRTGPTF.

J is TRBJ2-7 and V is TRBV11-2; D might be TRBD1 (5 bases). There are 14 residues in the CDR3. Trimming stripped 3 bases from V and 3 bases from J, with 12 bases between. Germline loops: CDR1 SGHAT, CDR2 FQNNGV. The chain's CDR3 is CASSFSTGNYEQYF. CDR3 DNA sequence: TGTGCCAGCAGCTTTTCCACAGGAAACTACGAGCAGTACTTC.

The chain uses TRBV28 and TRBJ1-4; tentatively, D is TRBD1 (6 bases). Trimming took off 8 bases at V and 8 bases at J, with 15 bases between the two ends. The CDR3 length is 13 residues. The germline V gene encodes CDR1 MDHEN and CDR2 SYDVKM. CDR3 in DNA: TGTGCCAGCCGGTTGGAGGGGGACGAAAAACTGTTTTTT. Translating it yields CASRLEGDEKLFF.

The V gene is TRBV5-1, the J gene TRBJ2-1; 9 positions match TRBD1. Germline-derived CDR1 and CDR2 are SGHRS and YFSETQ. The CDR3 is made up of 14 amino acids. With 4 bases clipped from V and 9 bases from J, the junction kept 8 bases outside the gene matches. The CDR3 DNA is TGCGCCAGCAGCCCAGACAGGGGGATCGCTGAGCAGTTCTTC. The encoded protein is CASSPDRGIAEQFF.

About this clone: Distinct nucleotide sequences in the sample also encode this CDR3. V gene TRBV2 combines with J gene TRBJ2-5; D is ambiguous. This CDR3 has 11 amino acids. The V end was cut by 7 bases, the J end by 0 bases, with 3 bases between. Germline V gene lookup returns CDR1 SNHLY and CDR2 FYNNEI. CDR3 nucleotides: TGTGCCAGCACGGACCAAGAGACCCAGTACTTC. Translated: CASTDQETQYF.

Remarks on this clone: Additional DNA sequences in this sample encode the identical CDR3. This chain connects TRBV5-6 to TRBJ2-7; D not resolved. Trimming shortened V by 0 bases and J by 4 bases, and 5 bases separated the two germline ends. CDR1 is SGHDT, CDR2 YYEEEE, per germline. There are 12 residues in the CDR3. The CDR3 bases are TGTGCCAGCAGCTTGGCGAGTTACGAGCAGTACTTC. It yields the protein CASSLASYEQYF.

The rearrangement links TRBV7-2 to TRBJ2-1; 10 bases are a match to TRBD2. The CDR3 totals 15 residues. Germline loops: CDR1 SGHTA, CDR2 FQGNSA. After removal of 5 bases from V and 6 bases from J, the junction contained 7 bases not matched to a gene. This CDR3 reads CASSTLAGVGNEQFF. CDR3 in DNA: TGTGCCAGCAGCACTCTAGCGGGAGTCGGCAATGAGCAGTTCTTC.

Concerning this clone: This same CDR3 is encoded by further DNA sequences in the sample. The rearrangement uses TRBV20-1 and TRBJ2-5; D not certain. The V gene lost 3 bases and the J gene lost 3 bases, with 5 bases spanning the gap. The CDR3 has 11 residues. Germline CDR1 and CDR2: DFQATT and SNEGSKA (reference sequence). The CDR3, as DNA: TGCAGTGCTAGCGGCGAAGAGACCCAGTACTTC. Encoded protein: CSASGEETQYF.

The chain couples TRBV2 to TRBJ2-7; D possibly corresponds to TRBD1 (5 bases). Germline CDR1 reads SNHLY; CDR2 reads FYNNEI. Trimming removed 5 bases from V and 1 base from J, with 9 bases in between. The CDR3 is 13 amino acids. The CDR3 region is CASSLDRSYEQYF. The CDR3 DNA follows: TGTGCCAGCAGTCTAGACAGATCCTACGAGCAGTACTTC.

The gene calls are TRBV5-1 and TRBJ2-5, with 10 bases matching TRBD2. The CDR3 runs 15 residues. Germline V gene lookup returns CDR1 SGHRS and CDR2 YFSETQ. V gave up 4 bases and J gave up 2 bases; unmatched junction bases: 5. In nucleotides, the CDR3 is TGCGCCAGCAGCCCGCAACTAGCGGGACAAGAGACCCAGTACTTC. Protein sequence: CASSPQLAGQETQYF.

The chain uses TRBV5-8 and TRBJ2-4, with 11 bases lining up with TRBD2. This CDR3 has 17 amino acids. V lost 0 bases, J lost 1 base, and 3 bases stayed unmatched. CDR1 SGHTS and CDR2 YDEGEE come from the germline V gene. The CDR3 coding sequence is TGTGCCAGCAGCTTGGCCAGGACTAGCGGGGCCAAAAACATTCAGTACTTC. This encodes CASSLARTSGAKNIQYF.

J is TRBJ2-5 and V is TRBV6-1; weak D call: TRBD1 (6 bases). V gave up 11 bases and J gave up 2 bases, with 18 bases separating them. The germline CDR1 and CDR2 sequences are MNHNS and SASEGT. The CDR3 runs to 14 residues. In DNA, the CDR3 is TGTGCCGGCCAAAAGACAGGTTCACAAGAGACCCAGTACTTC. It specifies CAGQKTGSQETQYF.

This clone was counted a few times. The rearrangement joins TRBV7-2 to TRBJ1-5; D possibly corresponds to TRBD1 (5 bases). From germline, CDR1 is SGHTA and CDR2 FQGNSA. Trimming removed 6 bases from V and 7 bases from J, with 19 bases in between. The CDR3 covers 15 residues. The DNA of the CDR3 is TGTGCCAGCAGGGGGGACGGGGCCGGGGCCCAGCCCCAGCATTTT. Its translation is CASRGDGAGAQPQHF.

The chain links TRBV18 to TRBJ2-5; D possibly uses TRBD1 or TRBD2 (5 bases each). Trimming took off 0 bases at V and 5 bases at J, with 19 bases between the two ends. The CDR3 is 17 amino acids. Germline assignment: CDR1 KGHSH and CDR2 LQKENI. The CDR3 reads CASSPPREQGRGETQYF. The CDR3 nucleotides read TGTGCCAGCTCACCACCGCGAGAGCAGGGCCGCGGGGAGACCCAGTACTTC.

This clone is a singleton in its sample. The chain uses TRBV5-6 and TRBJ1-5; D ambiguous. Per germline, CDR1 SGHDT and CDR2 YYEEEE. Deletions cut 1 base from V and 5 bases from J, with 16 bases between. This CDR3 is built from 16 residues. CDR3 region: CASSLYPGTGYQPQHF. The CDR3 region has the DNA TGTGCCAGCAGCTTGTATCCGGGAACGGGGTATCAGCCCCAGCATTTT.

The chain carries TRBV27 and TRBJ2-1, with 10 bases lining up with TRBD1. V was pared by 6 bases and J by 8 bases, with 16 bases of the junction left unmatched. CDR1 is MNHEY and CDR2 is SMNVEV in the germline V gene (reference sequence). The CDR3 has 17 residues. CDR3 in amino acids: CASSPLDRGRTGYEQFF. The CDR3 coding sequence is TGTGCCAGCAGCCCTCTAGACAGGGGGCGGACCGGCTATGAGCAGTTCTTC.

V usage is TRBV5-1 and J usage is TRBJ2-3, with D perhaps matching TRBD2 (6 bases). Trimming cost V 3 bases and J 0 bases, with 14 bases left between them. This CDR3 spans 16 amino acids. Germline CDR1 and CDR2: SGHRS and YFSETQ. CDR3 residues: CASSSQPSASTDTQYF. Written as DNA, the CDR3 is TGCGCCAGCAGCTCCCAGCCTAGCGCCAGCACAGATACGCAGTATTTT.

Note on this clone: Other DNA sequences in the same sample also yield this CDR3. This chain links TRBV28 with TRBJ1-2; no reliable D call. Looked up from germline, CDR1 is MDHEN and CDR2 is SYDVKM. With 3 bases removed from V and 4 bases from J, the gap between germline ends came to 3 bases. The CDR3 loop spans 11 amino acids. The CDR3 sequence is CASSLSYGYTF. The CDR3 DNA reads TGTGCCAGCAGTTTGTCCTATGGCTACACCTTC.

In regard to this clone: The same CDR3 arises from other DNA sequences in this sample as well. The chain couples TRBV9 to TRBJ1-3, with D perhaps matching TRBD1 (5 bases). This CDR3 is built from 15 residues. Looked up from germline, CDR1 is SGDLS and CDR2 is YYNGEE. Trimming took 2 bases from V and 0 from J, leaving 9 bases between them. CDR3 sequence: CASSVGRGSGNTIYF. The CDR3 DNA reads TGTGCCAGCAGCGTGGGAAGGGGCTCTGGAAACACCATATATTTT.